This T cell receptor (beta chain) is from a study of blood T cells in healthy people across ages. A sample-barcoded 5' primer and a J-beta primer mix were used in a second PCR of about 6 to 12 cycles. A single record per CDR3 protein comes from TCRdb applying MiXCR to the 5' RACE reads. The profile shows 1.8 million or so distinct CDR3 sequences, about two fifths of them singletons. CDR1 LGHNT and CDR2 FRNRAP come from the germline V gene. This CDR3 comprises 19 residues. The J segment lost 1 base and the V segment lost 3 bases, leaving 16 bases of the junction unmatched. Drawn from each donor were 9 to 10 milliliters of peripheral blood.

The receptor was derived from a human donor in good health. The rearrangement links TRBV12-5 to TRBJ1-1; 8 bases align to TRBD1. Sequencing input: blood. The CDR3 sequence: CASGFSIERSGGENTEAFF. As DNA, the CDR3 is TGTGCTAGTGGTTTTAGTATTGAGAGGTCAGGGGGCGAGAACACTGAAGCTTTCTTT.